This TCR beta chain was recovered during a study of blood T cell repertoires in COVID-19. Study background: Researchers got acute and convalescent COVID-19 samples from the United States, Italy and Spain. The cDNA or gDNA used as material had been derived from T cells, B-cell-depleted T cells, or PBMCs.

This clone is a singleton in its sample. In the original processing: Amplification of reference gene primers was used by the study to estimate nucleated cell counts. TCRdb's table, derived via immunoSEQ multiplex PCR, lists solely in-frame clones and lacks some. The V and J calls and clone size were taken over from that table, and D and trimming were inferred from the DNA. This sample has approximately 90,000 clones, with approximately 86% found just once. Germline values: CDR1 SNHLY, CDR2 FYNNEI. This CDR3 spans 13 amino acids. V gave up 5 bases and J gave up 6 bases; unmatched junction bases: 6. The sequence came from a man in his 60s with acute or convalescent COVID-19. The specimen sequenced was peripheral blood. The chain links TRBV2 to TRBJ1-2; 7 bases match TRBD1. CDR3 coding DNA: TGTGCCAGCAGTAGGGGACAGTGGGATGGCTACACCTTC. Encoded protein: CASSRGQWDGYTF.